This TCR beta chain was documented in a study of neoadjuvant nivolumab and ipilimumab in lung cancer. Overall study results and limits: TCR richness and clonality were higher in tumors than adjacent uninvolved lung.

The CDR3 runs 14 residues. V lost 4 bases and J 7 bases, leaving 18 bases between the germline ends. In germline, CDR1 is SGHRS, CDR2 YFSETQ. Data came from immunoSEQ multiplex PCR; TCRdb stores just in-frame clones and leaves some out. The sample yields roughly 49,000 clones, roughly 89% seen once. Turning to this clone: Its specificity is not known.

Sequencing used blood, obtained before neoadjuvant nivolumab, alone or with ipilimumab. The V gene is TRBV5-1, the J gene TRBJ2-7, with D possibly being TRBD1 (7 bases). This receptor was identified in an adult with non-small cell lung cancer. Some clones in this sample may be carry-over from other donors' samples. CDR3 bases: TGCGCCAGCAGCCACTCCGCAGGGGGGTGGGAGCAGTACTTC. It encodes CASSHSAGGWEQYF.